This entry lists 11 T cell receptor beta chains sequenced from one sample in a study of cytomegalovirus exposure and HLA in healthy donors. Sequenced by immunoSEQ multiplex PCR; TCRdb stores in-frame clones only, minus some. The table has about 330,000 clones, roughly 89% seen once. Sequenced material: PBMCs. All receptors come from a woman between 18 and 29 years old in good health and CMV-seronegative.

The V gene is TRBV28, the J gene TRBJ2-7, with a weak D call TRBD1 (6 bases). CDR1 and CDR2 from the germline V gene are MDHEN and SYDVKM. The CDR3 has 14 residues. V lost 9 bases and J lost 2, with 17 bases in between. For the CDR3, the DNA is TGTGCCAGTAGCGAGAACAGGGTAGCCTACGAGCAGTACTTC. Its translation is CASSENRVAYEQYF.

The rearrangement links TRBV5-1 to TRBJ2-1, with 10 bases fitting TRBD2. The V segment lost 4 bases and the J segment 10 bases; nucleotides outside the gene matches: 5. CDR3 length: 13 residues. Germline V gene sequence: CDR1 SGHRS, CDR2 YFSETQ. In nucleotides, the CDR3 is TGCGCCAGCAGCCGCGGGACTAGCGAAGAGCAGTTCTTC. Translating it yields CASSRGTSEEQFF. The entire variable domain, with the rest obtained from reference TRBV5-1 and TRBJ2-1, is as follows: KAGVTQTPRYLIKTRGQQVTLSCSPISGHRSVSWYQQTPGQGLQFLFEYFSETQRNKGNFPGRFSGRQFSNSRSEMNVSTLELGDSALYLCASSRGTSEEQFFGPGTRLTVL.

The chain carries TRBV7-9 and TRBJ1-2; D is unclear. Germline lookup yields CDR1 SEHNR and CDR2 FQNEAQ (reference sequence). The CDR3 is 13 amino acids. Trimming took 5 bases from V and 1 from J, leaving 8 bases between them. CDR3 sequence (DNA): TGTGCCAGCAGCGGGCACTTTAACTATGGCTACACCTTC. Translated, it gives CASSGHFNYGYTF.

CDR3 in DNA: TGTGCCAGCAGTCAAAACAATGAGCAGTTCTTC. It translates to CASSQNNEQFF. J is TRBJ2-1 and V is TRBV27; the D is unclear. Deletions cut 5 bases from V and 5 bases from J, with 4 bases between. CDR3 length equals 11 residues. Germline V gene data show CDR1 as MNHEY and CDR2 as SMNVEV (reference sequence).

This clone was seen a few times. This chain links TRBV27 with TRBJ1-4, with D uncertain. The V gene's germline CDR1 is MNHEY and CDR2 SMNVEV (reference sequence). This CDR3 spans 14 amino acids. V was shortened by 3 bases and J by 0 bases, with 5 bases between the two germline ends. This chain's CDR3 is CASSFSATNEKLFF. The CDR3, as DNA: TGTGCCAGCAGTTTCTCAGCAACTAATGAAAAACTGTTTTTT.

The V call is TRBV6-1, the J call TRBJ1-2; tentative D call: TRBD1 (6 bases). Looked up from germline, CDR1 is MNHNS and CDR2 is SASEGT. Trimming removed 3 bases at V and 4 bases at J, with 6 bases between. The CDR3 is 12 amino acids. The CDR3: CASSDRGYGYTF. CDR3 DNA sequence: TGTGCCAGCAGTGACAGGGGCTATGGCTACACCTTC.

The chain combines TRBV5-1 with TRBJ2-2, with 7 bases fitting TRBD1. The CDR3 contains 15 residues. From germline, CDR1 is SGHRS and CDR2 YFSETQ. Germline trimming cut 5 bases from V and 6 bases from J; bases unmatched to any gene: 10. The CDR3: CASREGQPPAGELFF. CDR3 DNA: TGCGCCAGCAGAGAGGGACAGCCGCCGGCCGGGGAGCTGTTTTTT.

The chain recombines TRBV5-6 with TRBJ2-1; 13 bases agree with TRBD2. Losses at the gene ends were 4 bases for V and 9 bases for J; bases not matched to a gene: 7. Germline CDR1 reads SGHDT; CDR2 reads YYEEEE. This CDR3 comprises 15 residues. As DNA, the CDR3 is TGTGCCAGCAGCGCGGGACTAGCGGGATTTAGTGAGCAGTTCTTC. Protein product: CASSAGLAGFSEQFF.

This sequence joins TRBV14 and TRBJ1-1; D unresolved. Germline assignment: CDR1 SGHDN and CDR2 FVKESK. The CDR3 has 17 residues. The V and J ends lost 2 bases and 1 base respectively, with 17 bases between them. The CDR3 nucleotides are TGTGCCAGCAGCCAATTCACGGCGGTACTCGGGAACACTGAAGCTTTCTTT. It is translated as CASSQFTAVLGNTEAFF.

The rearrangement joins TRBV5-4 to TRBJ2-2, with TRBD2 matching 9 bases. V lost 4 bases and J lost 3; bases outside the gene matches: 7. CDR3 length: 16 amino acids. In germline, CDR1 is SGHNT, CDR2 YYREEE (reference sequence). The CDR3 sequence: CASSPPSGMDTGELFF. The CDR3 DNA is TGTGCCAGCAGCCCCCCTAGCGGGATGGACACCGGGGAGCTGTTTTTT.

The CDR3 loop is CASSRTGSYEQYF. In DNA form, the CDR3 reads TGCGCCAGCAGCCGGACAGGTTCCTACGAGCAGTACTTC. The V call is TRBV5-1, the J call TRBJ2-7; 7 positions match TRBD1. Germline V lookup: CDR1 SGHRS, CDR2 YFSETQ. The CDR3 is 13 residues long. J gave up 1 base and V 4 bases, and 2 bases lay outside the gene matches.